One TCR beta chain is described in this entry. The data derive from a study of T cell clonotyping in hematopoietic cell transplantation. Trimming stripped 7 bases from V and 4 bases from J, with 8 bases between. Germline CDR1 and CDR2: MNHNS and SASEGT. This CDR3 has 13 amino acids. Sequencing used immunoSEQ multiplex PCR; TCRdb keeps in-frame clones, though not all of them. The table records some 40,000 clones, 95% of them present only once. The TCR was taken from a man aged 25 to 40 in good health. Some clones in this sample may be carry-over from other donors' samples. The sample comprised peripheral blood mononuclear cells. This sequence joins TRBV6-1 and TRBJ2-6, with D unresolved. The CDR3 here is CASTLRGANVLTF. The CDR3 DNA sequence: TGTGCCAGCACCCTGAGGGGGGCCAACGTCCTGACTTTC.